One TCR beta chain is described in this entry. The antigen is unknown. Germline is not matched at one junction end, which may reflect a read error. There are 15 residues in the CDR3. Germline loops: CDR1 SQVTM, CDR2 ANQGSEA. This sample is drawn from a study of T cell repertoires in cytomegalovirus infection. Study overall: In the study, CMV epitopes included recently identified HLA-C-restricted and well-studied HLA-B-restricted ones.

TCRdb processed the reads anew with MiXCR; each CDR3 protein has one entry. The repertoire holds 650,000 to 900,000 distinct CDR3 sequences, approximately 29% seen once, with around an eighth in the top ten. The sample in question was cultured CD8+ T cells from PBMCs, obtained from culture after CMV antigen stimulation. This chain uses TRBV29-1 with TRBJ2-3; 9 bases line up with TRBD2. The receptor comes from a human donor in good health (CMV status not recorded). Some clones in this sample may be carry-over from other donors' samples. DNA of the CDR3: TGCAGCGCCCGGAGGAGTAGCGGGGGTTCAGATACGCAGTGTTTT. It is translated as CSARRSSGGSDTQCF.